The present TCR beta chain was sequenced within a study of technical replicates of blood from several donors. This CDR3 comprises 15 residues. Germline CDR1 reads SGHNT; CDR2 reads YENEEA. V was clipped by 7 bases and J by 5 bases, with 20 bases between them. Method: immunoSEQ multiplex PCR; TCRdb's copy keeps in-frame clones and lacks some. The table shows just over 80,000 clones, with about 96% occurring only once. V gene TRBV11-3 combines with J gene TRBJ2-5; D is possibly TRBD1 (6 bases). This sequence originates from a human donor in good health. What was sequenced was T cells isolated from PBMCs. The CDR3 is CASTKTRGEVETQYF. For the CDR3, the DNA is TGTGCCAGCACCAAAACCAGGGGCGAGGTGGAGACCCAGTACTTC.